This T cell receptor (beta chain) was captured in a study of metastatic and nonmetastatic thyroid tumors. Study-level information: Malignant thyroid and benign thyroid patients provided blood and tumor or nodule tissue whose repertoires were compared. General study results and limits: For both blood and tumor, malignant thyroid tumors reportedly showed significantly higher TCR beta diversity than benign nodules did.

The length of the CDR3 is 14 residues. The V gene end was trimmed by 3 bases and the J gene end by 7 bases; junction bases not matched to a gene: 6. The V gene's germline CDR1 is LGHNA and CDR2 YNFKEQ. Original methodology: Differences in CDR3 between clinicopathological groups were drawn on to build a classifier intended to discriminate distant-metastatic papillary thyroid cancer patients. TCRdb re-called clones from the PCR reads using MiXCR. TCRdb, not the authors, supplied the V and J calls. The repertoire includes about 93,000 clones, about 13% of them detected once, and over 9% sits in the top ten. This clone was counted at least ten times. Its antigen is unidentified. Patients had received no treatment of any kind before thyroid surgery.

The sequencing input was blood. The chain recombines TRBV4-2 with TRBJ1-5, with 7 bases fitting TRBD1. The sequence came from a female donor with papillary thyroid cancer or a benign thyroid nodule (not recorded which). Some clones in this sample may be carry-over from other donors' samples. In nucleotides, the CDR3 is TGTGCCAGCAGCCACCGGACAGGTCTCCAGCCCCAGCATTTT. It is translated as CASSHRTGLQPQHF.